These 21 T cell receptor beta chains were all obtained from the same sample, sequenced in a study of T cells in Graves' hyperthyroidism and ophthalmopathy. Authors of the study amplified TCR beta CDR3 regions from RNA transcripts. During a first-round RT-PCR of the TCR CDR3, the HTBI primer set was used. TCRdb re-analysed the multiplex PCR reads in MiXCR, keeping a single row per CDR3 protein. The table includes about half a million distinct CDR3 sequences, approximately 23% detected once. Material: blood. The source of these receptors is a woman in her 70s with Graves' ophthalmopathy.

The CDR3, as DNA: TGTGCCAGTAGTACCGGGAGCGGGAGGGCGTATAATGAGCAGTTCTTC. Protein sequence: CASSTGSGRAYNEQFF. The rearrangement joins TRBV19 to TRBJ2-1; 10 nucleotides match TRBD2. After removal of 4 bases from V and 7 bases from J, the junction contained 10 bases not matched to a gene. Germline loops: CDR1 LNHDA, CDR2 SQIVND (reference sequence). CDR3 length: 16 residues.

Here the CDR3 DNA reads TGTGCCAGCAGTTTCGCGACAGGCAATTCACCCCTCCACTTT. Protein: CASSFATGNSPLHF. The chain couples TRBV28 to TRBJ1-6; a weak D match, TRBD1 (6 bases). Germline V gene data show CDR1 as MDHEN and CDR2 as SYDVKM. The CDR3 consists of 14 residues. V gave up 3 bases and J gave up 7 bases, with 10 bases separating them. The full variable domain, rest sourced from reference TRBV28 and TRBJ1-6, is DVKVTQSSRYLVKRTGEKVFLECVQDMDHENMFWYRQDPGLGLRLIYFSYDVKMKEKGDIPEGYSVSREKKERFSLILESASTNQTSMYLCASSFATGNSPLHFGNGTRLTVT.

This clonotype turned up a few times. CDR3 coding DNA: TGTGCCACCCCTTTTAGGGGGTTCGGGACGCAGTATTTT. It specifies CATPFRGFGTQYF. The chain carries TRBV19 and TRBJ2-3; a possible D gene is TRBD1 (6 bases). The CDR3 is 13 amino acids. Germline V gene sequence: CDR1 LNHDA, CDR2 SQIVND (reference sequence). The V end lost 10 bases, the J end lost 9 bases, and 20 bases lay between the germline ends.

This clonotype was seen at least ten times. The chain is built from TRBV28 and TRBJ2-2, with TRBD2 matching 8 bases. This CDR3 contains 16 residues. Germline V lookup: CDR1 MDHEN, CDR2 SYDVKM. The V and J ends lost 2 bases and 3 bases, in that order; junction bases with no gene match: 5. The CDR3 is CASSLGLAGYTGELFF. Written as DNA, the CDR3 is TGTGCCAGCAGTTTAGGCCTAGCGGGCTACACCGGGGAGCTGTTTTTT.

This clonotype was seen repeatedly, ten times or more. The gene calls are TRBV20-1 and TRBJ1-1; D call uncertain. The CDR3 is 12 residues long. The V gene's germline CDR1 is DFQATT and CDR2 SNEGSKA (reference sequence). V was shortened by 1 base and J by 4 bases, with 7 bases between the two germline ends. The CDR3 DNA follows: TGCAGTGCTAGAGTAGGATTCACTGAAGCTTTCTTT. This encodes CSARVGFTEAFF.

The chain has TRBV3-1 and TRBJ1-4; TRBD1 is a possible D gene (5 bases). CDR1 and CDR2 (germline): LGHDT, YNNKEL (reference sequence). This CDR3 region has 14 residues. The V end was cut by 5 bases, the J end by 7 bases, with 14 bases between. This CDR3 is CASSSTVFSEKLFF. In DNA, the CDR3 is TGTGCCAGCAGCTCGACAGTCTTCTCTGAAAAACTGTTTTTT.

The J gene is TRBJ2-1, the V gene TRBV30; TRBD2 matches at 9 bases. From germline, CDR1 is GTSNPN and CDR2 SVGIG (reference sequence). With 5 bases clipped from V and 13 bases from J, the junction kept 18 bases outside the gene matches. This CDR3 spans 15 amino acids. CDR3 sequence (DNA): TGTGCCTGGGACCTCGTAGCGGGAGCAATTCCCCCCCAGTTCTTC. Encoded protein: CAWDLVAGAIPPQFF.

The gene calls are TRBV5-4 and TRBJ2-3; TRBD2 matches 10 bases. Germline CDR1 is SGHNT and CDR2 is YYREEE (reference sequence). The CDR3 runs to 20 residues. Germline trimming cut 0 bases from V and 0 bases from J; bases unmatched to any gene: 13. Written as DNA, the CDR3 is TGTGCCAGCAGCTTGGGGTTAGCGGGAGGCCTAGCTCTTAGCACAGATACGCAGTATTTT. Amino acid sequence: CASSLGLAGGLALSTDTQYF.

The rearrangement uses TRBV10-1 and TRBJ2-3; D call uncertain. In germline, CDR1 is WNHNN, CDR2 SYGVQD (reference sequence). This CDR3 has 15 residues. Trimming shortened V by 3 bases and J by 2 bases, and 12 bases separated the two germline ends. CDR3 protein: CASSDVGVPTDTQYF. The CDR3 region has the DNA TGCGCCAGCAGTGATGTCGGCGTCCCCACAGATACGCAGTATTTT.

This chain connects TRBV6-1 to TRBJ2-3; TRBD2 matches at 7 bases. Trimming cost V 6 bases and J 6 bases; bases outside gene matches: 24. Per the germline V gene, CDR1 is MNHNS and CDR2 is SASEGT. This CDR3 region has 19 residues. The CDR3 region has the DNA TGTGCCAGCAGCACAGTCGTGGGGACTGGCGTGGGGGGGGACGATACGCAGTATTTT. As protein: CASSTVVGTGVGGDDTQYF.

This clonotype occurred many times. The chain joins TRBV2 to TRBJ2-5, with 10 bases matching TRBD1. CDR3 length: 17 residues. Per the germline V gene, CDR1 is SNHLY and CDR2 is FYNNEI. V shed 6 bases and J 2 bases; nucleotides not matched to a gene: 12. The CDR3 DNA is TGTGCCAGCAGGGGGAGGGGGGGGACAGGGGTGCAAGAGACCCAGTACTTC. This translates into CASRGRGGTGVQETQYF. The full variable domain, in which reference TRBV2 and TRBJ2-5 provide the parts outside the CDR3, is EPEVTQTPSHQVTQMGQEVILRCVPISNHLYFYWYRQILGQKVEFLVSFYNNEISEKSEIFDDQFSVERPDGSNFTLKIRSTKLEDSAMYFCASRGRGGTGVQETQYFGPGTRLLVL.

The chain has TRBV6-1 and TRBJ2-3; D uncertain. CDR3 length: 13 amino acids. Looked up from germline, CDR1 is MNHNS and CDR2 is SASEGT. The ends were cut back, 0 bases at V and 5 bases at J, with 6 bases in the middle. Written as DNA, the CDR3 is TGTGCCAGCAGTGAAGCGTACCGAGATACGCAGTATTTT. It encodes CASSEAYRDTQYF.

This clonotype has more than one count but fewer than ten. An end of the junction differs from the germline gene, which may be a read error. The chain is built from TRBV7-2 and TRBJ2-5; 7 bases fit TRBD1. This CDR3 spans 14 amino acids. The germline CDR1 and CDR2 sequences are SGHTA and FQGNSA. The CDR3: CASSISSSRQGLNF. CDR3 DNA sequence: TGTGCCAGCAGCATATCATCCAGTCGACAGGGTCTAAACTTC. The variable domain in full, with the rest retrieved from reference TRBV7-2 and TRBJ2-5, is GAGVSQSPSNKVTEKGKDVELRCDPISGHTALYWYRQSLGQGLEFLIYFQGNSAPDKSGLPSDRFSAERTGGSVSTLTIQRTQQEDSAVYLCASSISSSRQGLNFGPGTRLLVL.

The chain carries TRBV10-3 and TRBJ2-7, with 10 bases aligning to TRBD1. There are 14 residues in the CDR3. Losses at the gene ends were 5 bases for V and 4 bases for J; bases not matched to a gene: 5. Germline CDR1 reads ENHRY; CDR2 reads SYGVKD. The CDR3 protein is CAISSDRGVYEQYF. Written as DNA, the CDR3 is TGTGCCATCAGTTCGGACAGGGGGGTGTACGAGCAGTACTTC.

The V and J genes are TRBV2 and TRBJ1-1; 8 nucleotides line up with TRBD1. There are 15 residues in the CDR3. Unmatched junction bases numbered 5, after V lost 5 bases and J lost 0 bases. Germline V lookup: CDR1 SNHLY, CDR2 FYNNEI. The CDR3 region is CASSSGGSLNTEAFF. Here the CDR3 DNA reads TGTGCCAGCAGTTCAGGGGGCAGCCTGAACACTGAAGCTTTCTTT. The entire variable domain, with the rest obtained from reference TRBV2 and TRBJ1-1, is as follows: EPEVTQTPSHQVTQMGQEVILRCVPISNHLYFYWYRQILGQKVEFLVSFYNNEISEKSEIFDDQFSVERPDGSNFTLKIRSTKLEDSAMYFCASSSGGSLNTEAFFGQGTRLTVV.

The CDR3 nucleotides are TGTGCCAGCAGCTTGCTTCAAGCGGGCCTGAGCACAGATACGCAGTATTTT. Translating it yields CASSLLQAGLSTDTQYF. This chain joins TRBV5-4 and TRBJ2-3; maybe TRBD2 (6 bases). V lost 1 base to trimming and J lost 0 bases, with 15 bases between them. Germline assignment: CDR1 SGHNT and CDR2 YYREEE (reference sequence). The CDR3 has 17 residues.

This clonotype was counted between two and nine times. For the CDR3, the DNA is TGTGCCATCACCTCGGCGGGGGCGATAGGCTACACCTTC. This gives the protein CAITSAGAIGYTF. The V call is TRBV10-3, the J call TRBJ1-2, with a possible D match to TRBD1 (6 bases). Trimming took off 7 bases at V and 8 bases at J, with 17 bases between the two ends. Germline V gene sequence: CDR1 ENHRY, CDR2 SYGVKD. The CDR3 has 13 residues.

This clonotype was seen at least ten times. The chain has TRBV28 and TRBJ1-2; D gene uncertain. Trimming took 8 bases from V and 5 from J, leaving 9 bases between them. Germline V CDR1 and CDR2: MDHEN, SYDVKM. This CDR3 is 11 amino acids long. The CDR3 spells CASGSDYGYTF. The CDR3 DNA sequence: TGTGCCAGCGGATCAGATTATGGCTACACCTTC.

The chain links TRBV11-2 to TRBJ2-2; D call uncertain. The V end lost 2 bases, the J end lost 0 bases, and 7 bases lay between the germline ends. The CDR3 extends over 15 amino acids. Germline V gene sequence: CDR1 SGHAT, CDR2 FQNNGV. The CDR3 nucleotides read TGTGCCAGCAGCTTACTTCAGGCGAACACCGGGGAGCTGTTTTTT. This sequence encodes CASSLLQANTGELFF.

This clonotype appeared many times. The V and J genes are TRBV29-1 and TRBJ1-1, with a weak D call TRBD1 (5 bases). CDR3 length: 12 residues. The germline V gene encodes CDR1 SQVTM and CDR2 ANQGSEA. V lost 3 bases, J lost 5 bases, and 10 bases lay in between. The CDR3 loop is CSVDGGGTEAFF. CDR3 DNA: TGCAGCGTTGACGGGGGAGGAACTGAAGCTTTCTTT.

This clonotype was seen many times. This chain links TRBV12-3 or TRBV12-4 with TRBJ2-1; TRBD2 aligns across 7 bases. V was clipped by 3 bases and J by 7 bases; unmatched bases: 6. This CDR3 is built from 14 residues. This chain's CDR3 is CASSFSTSRNEQFF. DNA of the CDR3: TGTGCCAGCAGTTTTTCGACTAGCAGGAATGAGCAGTTCTTC.